This is a list of T cell receptor beta chains from one sample in a study of spatial heterogeneity in lung cancer. TCRdb redid the calling of the 5' RACE reads with MiXCR, one entry per CDR3 protein. The profile shows just under 45,000 distinct CDR3 sequences, approximately 24% of them singletons. The material sequenced was PBMCs, taken at follow-up. The receptors were sampled from a female donor with early-stage non-small cell lung cancer. Both conserved end residues are part of each CDR3. The order of the fields is clone size, CDR3 length, V gene, D gene, J gene, CDR3 protein, CDR3 DNA. The D gene is left open where the match is weak. The size of a clone is reported for some rows only, either as once, few or many, or as a class for expanded clones.

many	15	TRBV18	TRBD2	TRBJ2-3	CASSPTSGRPDTQYF	TGTGCCAGCTCGCCAACTAGCGGGAGGCCAGATACGCAGTATTTT
-	10	TRBV20-1	-	TRBJ2-5	CSAREETQYF	TGCAGTGCAAGAGAAGAGACCCAGTACTTC
-	13	TRBV2	-	TRBJ1-5	CATQVGGRQPQHF	TGTGCCACCCAAGTGGGGGGACGACAGCCCCAGCATTTT
-	13	TRBV12-5	TRBD1	TRBJ1-2	CASARDRVYGYTF	TGTGCTAGTGCCCGAGACAGGGTCTATGGCTACACCTTC
-	15	TRBV6-5	-	TRBJ1-1	CASSYSAGQLAEAFF	TGTGCCAGCAGTTACTCGGCGGGACAACTTGCTGAAGCTTTCTTT
-	16	TRBV4-2	-	TRBJ2-3	CASSQSVGGGTDTQYF	TGTGCCAGCAGCCAATCTGTAGGGGGGGGCACAGATACGCAGTATTTT
-	13	TRBV12-3/TRBV12-4	-	TRBJ2-3	CASSIPWGSRQYF	TGTGCCAGCAGTATCCCTTGGGGGAGTAGGCAGTATTTT
-	14	TRBV7-2	-	TRBJ2-3	CASSFQRGTDTQYF	TGTGCCAGCAGCTTCCAGCGGGGCACAGATACGCAGTATTTT
few	13	TRBV29-1	TRBD1	TRBJ1-1	CSVPGQGGTEAFF	TGCAGCGTTCCGGGACAGGGCGGAACTGAAGCTTTCTTT
-	15	TRBV5-1	TRBD2	TRBJ2-1	CASSLSGSFYNEQFF	TGCGCCAGCAGCCTGAGCGGGAGCTTCTACAATGAGCAGTTCTTC
-	14	TRBV6-2/TRBV6-3	-	TRBJ2-2	CASSPHSNTGELFF	TGTGCCAGCAGTCCACACTCGAACACCGGGGAGCTGTTTTTT
few	15	TRBV10-3	-	TRBJ2-1	CAVCPGTQTYNEQFF	TGTGCCGTTTGCCCCGGGACTCAAACCTACAATGAGCAGTTCTTC
few	13	TRBV29-1	-	TRBJ1-6	CSVADPADSPLHF	TGCAGCGTTGCCGACCCGGCGGATTCACCCCTCCACTTT
many	17	TRBV20-1	TRBD2	TRBJ2-2	CSARDLTSGSVDGELFF	TGCAGTGCTAGAGACCTGACTAGCGGGAGTGTCGACGGGGAGCTGTTTTTT
many	15	TRBV4-1	TRBD2	TRBJ2-5	CASSPFWLAAETQYF	TGCGCCAGCAGCCCTTTTTGGCTAGCGGCGGAGACCCAGTACTTC
once	14	TRBV7-3	-	TRBJ2-3	CASSLNGRTDTQYF	TGTGCCAGCAGCTTAAATGGTCGCACAGATACGCAGTATTTT
few	14	TRBV7-8	TRBD1	TRBJ2-1	CASSSTQGSNEQFF	TGTGCCAGCAGCTCCACACAGGGGTCGAATGAGCAGTTCTTC
many	14	TRBV7-6	-	TRBJ2-3	CASSLGLDTDTQYF	TGTGCCAGCAGCTTAGGACTAGACACAGATACGCAGTATTTT
few	14	TRBV6-6	TRBD1	TRBJ1-5	CASTHGQVNQPQHF	TGTGCCAGCACCCATGGACAGGTCAATCAGCCCCAGCATTTT
-	13	TRBV10-3	-	TRBJ2-5	CAIGPAGRETQYF	TGTGCCATCGGCCCGGCGGGGCGGGAGACCCAGTACTTC
many	15	TRBV6-2/TRBV6-3	-	TRBJ2-1	CASSYARTIFDEQFF	TGTGCCAGCAGTTATGCGAGAACTATATTCGATGAGCAGTTCTTC
-	15	TRBV10-3	-	TRBJ2-2	CAISEWAGATGELFF	TGTGCCATCAGTGAATGGGCGGGGGCCACCGGGGAGCTGTTTTTT
many	14	TRBV12-3/TRBV12-4	-	TRBJ1-6	CASSRNGVDSPLHF	TGTGCCAGCAGTCGAAATGGGGTGGATTCACCCCTCCACTTT
many	16	TRBV7-9	-	TRBJ2-2	CASSRGPAHFTGELFF	TGTGCCAGCAGCCGCGGGCCGGCACATTTCACCGGGGAGCTGTTTTTT
few	14	TRBV6-1	TRBD1	TRBJ1-1	CASSGDRAYTEAFF	TGTGCCAGCAGTGGTGACAGGGCGTACACTGAAGCTTTCTTT
many	16	TRBV28	TRBD1	TRBJ2-7	CASSLIPGQGEYEQYF	TGTGCCAGCAGCCTAATACCGGGACAGGGAGAATACGAGCAGTACTTC
-	13	TRBV14	-	TRBJ2-5	CASSPRLVGTQYF	TGTGCCAGCAGCCCCCGTCTCGTGGGGACCCAGTACTTC
-	14	TRBV2	-	TRBJ2-1	CASSDSRSSNEQFF	TGTGCCAGCAGTGACTCCCGCTCTTCCAATGAGCAGTTCTTC
-	14	TRBV20-1	-	TRBJ1-6	CSARRPGVNSPLHF	TGCAGTGCTAGAAGGCCAGGGGTTAACTCACCCCTCCACTTT
-	14	TRBV2	TRBD2	TRBJ2-3	CAGRTSGGADTQYF	TGTGCCGGAAGGACTAGCGGGGGGGCAGATACGCAGTATTTT
-	14	TRBV7-9	-	TRBJ2-1	CASSFLHSGVEQFF	TGTGCCAGCAGCTTTTTACATTCAGGGGTTGAGCAGTTCTTC
-	14	TRBV19	-	TRBJ1-5	CASTLDGSNQPQHF	TGTGCCAGTACCCTGGACGGTAGCAATCAGCCCCAGCATTTT
few	15	TRBV9	-	TRBJ2-7	CASSENPTVPYEQYF	TGTGCCAGCAGCGAAAACCCAACAGTGCCCTACGAGCAGTACTTC
many	14	TRBV4-1	TRBD2	TRBJ2-7	CASKRTSGSYEQYF	TGCGCCAGCAAGAGGACTAGCGGGAGTTACGAGCAGTACTTC
many	13	TRBV10-3	-	TRBJ2-7	CAISESGSHEQYF	TGTGCCATCAGTGAGTCGGGTAGCCACGAGCAGTACTTC
-	12	TRBV9	-	TRBJ2-2	CASSVLSGELFF	TGTGCCAGCAGCGTATTATCCGGGGAGCTGTTTTTT
few	16	TRBV5-1	TRBD1	TRBJ2-7	CASSPTTGQGAREQYF	TGCGCCAGCAGCCCAACCACGGGACAGGGGGCCAGAGAGCAGTACTTC
-	16	TRBV7-3	-	TRBJ2-1	CASSLLRGSSYNEQFF	TGTGCCAGCAGCTTACTTCGGGGGAGCTCCTACAATGAGCAGTTCTTC
-	14	TRBV20-1	-	TRBJ2-1	CRPAGLEIYNEQFF	TGCAGACCCGCCGGACTGGAAATTTACAATGAGCAGTTCTTC
-	16	TRBV11-2	-	TRBJ2-5	CASSPYLSGRRETQYF	TGTGCCAGCAGCCCGTACCTCAGCGGCCGGCGAGAGACCCAGTACTTC
-	18	TRBV20-1	TRBD1	TRBJ1-1	CSARGGDRGPESNTEAFF	TGCAGTGCTAGAGGAGGGGACAGGGGCCCCGAGTCGAACACTGAAGCTTTCTTT
-	14	TRBV5-1	-	TRBJ1-2	CASSRTGGADGYTF	TGCGCCAGCAGCAGAACAGGAGGCGCTGATGGCTACACCTTC
many	16	TRBV29-1	-	TRBJ2-3	CSVETTGQNPTDTQYF	TGCAGCGTTGAAACTACGGGGCAAAATCCCACAGATACGCAGTATTTT
many	13	TRBV21-1	-	TRBJ2-5	CASRKGVGETQYF	TGTGCCAGCAGAAAAGGGGTGGGTGAGACCCAGTACTTC
-	15	TRBV11-3	-	TRBJ2-2	CASSTGISNTGELFF	TGTGCCAGCAGCACCGGGATTTCGAACACCGGGGAGCTGTTTTTT